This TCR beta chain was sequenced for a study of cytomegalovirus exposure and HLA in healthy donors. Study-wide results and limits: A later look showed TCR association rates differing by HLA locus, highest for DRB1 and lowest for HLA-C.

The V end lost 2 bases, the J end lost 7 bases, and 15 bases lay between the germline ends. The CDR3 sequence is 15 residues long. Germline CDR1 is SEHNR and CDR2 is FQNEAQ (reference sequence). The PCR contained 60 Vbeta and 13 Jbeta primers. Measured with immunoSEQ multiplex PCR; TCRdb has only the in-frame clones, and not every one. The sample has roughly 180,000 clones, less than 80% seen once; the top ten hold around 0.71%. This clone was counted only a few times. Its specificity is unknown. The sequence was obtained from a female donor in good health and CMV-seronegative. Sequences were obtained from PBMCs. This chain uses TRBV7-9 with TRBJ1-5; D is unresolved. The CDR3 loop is CASSLTDGGRQPQHF. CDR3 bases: TGTGCCAGCAGCTTAACTGATGGCGGCCGCCAGCCCCAGCATTTT.